The 25 T cell receptor beta chains given below trace back to one sample, sequenced in a study of cytomegalovirus exposure and HLA in healthy donors. Use of 60 Vbeta and 13 Jbeta primers characterized the PCR. The assay was immunoSEQ multiplex PCR, and TCRdb's table has in-frame clones only and misses some. Among 110,000 to 150,000 clones listed, roughly four fifths were seen once. Sequenced sample: PBMCs. These receptors were collected from a woman aged 50 to 65 in good health and CMV-seropositive.

CDR3 DNA sequence: TGCGCCAGCAGCCTCCGACAGGGGTCCACAGATACGCAGTATTTT. As protein: CASSLRQGSTDTQYF. The V gene is TRBV4-1, the J gene TRBJ2-3; 8 bases map to TRBD1. Germline V gene data show CDR1 as MGHRA and CDR2 as YSYEKL. CDR3 size: 15 residues. The trim removed 4 bases at V and 2 bases at J, leaving 5 bases unmatched.

This chain uses TRBV29-1 with TRBJ2-1; 9 positions match TRBD1. V lost 7 bases, J lost 5 bases, and 9 bases stayed unmatched. The CDR3 runs 14 residues. Germline V gene sequence: CDR1 SQVTM, CDR2 ANQGSEA. The CDR3 is CSAERGQGHNEQFF. DNA of the CDR3: TGCAGCGCCGAGCGGGGACAGGGTCACAATGAGCAGTTCTTC.

The rearrangement links TRBV7-3 to TRBJ2-3; TRBD2 aligns across 14 bases. Germline lookup yields CDR1 SGHTA and CDR2 FQGTGA. The CDR3 totals 18 residues. The junction had 8 bases not matched to a gene; V was cut back by 1 base and J by 5 bases. CDR3 region: CASSLIPAGTSGGDTQYF. In nucleotides, the CDR3 is TGTGCCAGCAGCTTAATCCCTGCCGGGACTAGCGGGGGAGATACGCAGTATTTT.

The J gene is TRBJ2-1, the V gene TRBV11-2; D perhaps matches TRBD1 (6 bases). Germline V gene lookup returns CDR1 SGHAT and CDR2 FQNNGV. The CDR3 contains 15 residues. V shed 1 base and J shed 4 bases, with 11 bases lying between them. Here the CDR3 reads CASSLVPGQYNEQFF. The CDR3 DNA sequence: TGTGCCAGCAGCTTAGTCCCCGGACAGTACAATGAGCAGTTCTTC.

This clone was found a few times. The genes are TRBV6-7 and TRBJ1-6; 9 nucleotides align to TRBD1. TRBV6-7 is known as an ORF, though its function is uncertain. Trimming removed 2 bases from V and 9 bases from J; junction bases left unmatched: 8. The CDR3 is 16 amino acids. CDR3 nucleotide sequence: TGTGCCAGCAGTTACCGTAGTACAGGGGGCAGTTCACCCCTCCACTTT. Its protein product is CASSYRSTGGSSPLHF.

The chain employs TRBV27 and TRBJ1-2; 9 nucleotides match TRBD1. This CDR3 contains 14 residues. Unmatched junction bases numbered 11, after V lost 8 bases and J lost 7 bases. The germline V gene has CDR1 MNHEY and CDR2 SMNVEV (reference sequence). For the CDR3, the DNA is TGTGCCAGCCAGGGGACAGGGAGGTTAGGTGGCTACACCTTC. Protein: CASQGTGRLGGYTF.

The chain links TRBV7-3 to TRBJ2-1; the match to TRBD2 covers 8 bases. V lost 4 bases to trimming and J lost 0 bases; unmatched junction nucleotides: 5. This CDR3 is 16 amino acids long. Germline-derived CDR1 and CDR2 are SGHTA and FQGTGA. CDR3 region: CASSYGGGSSYNEQFF. The CDR3 DNA follows: TGTGCCAGCAGCTATGGCGGGGGGAGCTCCTACAATGAGCAGTTCTTC.

This clone is a singleton in its sample. The chain carries TRBV27 and TRBJ1-1; maybe TRBD1 (5 bases). The V gene lost 7 bases and the J gene lost 1 base, with 10 bases spanning the gap. Germline lookup yields CDR1 MNHEY and CDR2 SMNVEV (reference sequence). The CDR3 runs to 13 residues. CDR3 nucleotide sequence: TGTGCCAGCACCCCGACAGAGAACACTGAAGCTTTCTTT. Its protein is CASTPTENTEAFF.

The chain joins TRBV5-4 to TRBJ2-2, with D maybe TRBD1 (5 bases). CDR1 and CDR2 (germline): SGHNT, YYREEE (reference sequence). The CDR3 contains 17 residues. V lost 1 base to trimming and J lost 0 bases, with 13 bases between them. Here the CDR3 reads CASSLTGWSSNTGELFF. As DNA, the CDR3 is TGTGCCAGCAGCTTGACAGGTTGGAGCTCGAACACCGGGGAGCTGTTTTTT.

This clone was recorded once. This chain connects TRBV5-6 to TRBJ1-1; TRBD1 might be the D (5 bases). The CDR3 is 15 residues long. V shed 4 bases and J shed 3 bases, with 16 bases lying between them. The V gene's germline CDR1 is SGHDT and CDR2 YYEEEE. The CDR3 protein is CASSPAWTRDTEAFF. As DNA, the CDR3 is TGTGCCAGCAGCCCAGCCTGGACACGTGACACTGAAGCTTTCTTT.

The genes are TRBV6-4 and TRBJ2-1; TRBD1 matches at 8 bases. V lost 7 bases to trimming and J lost 6 bases; unmatched junction nucleotides: 8. The CDR3 is 14 amino acids. From germline, CDR1 is MRHNA and CDR2 SNTAGT. The CDR3 reads CASTLDRAANEQFF. CDR3 DNA sequence: TGTGCCAGCACATTGGACAGGGCGGCCAATGAGCAGTTCTTC.

This clone was seen once. The chain is built from TRBV6-5 and TRBJ1-2; TRBD1 matches at 8 bases. Unmatched junction bases numbered 10, after V lost 6 bases and J lost 10 bases. The germline CDR1 and CDR2 sequences are MNHEY and SVGAGI. The CDR3 runs 13 residues. In nucleotides, the CDR3 is TGTGCCAGCAGGTCACCGGGACAGGTAGACTACACCTTC. This codes for CASRSPGQVDYTF.

The table lists this clone with a few counts. This sequence joins TRBV27 and TRBJ2-5; 9 nucleotides align to TRBD1. The trim removed 6 bases at V and 2 bases at J, leaving 10 bases unmatched. Germline assignment: CDR1 MNHEY and CDR2 SMNVEV (reference sequence). The CDR3 runs to 16 residues. CDR3 residues: CASRREGTGPQETQYF. CDR3 coding DNA: TGTGCCAGCAGAAGGGAGGGGACAGGGCCACAAGAGACCCAGTACTTC.

Notes on this clone: Relative to the germline gene, one junction end is altered; a read error may explain this. The chain links TRBV7-9 to TRBJ1-1; D is unresolved. The V gene's germline CDR1 is SEHNR and CDR2 FQNEAQ (reference sequence). This CDR3 spans 13 amino acids. The CDR3 DNA is TGTGCCAGCAGCGACAATTACCTAATGGCAGTACCTTTT. Translated: CASSDNYLMAVPF.

The J gene is TRBJ2-3, the V gene TRBV4-2; maybe TRBD2 (5 bases). The CDR3 is made up of 16 amino acids. V was trimmed by 4 bases and J by 3 bases, leaving 17 bases between them. Germline loops: CDR1 LGHNA, CDR2 YNFKEQ. The CDR3 loop is CASSLSPGDTTDTQYF. CDR3 nucleotides: TGTGCCAGCAGCCTCTCTCCCGGGGATACTACAGATACGCAGTATTTT.

The chain couples TRBV29-1 to TRBJ2-3; 14 bases match TRBD2. The CDR3 length is 13 residues. Germline V gene data show CDR1 as SQVTM and CDR2 as ANQGSEA. V was pared by 8 bases and J by 6 bases, with 4 bases of the junction left unmatched. CDR3 nucleotide sequence: TGCAGCTCAAGGACTAGCGGGGGGGATACGCAGTATTTT. It codes for CSSRTSGGDTQYF.

This clone appeared a few times. The rearrangement joins TRBV25-1 to TRBJ2-7, with 8 positions matching TRBD1. Germline loops: CDR1 MGHDK, CDR2 SYGVNS. The CDR3 has 15 residues. Trimming cost V 3 bases and J 1 base; bases outside gene matches: 5. CDR3 DNA sequence: TGTGCCAGCAGTGAGCCCAGGGGGCTGTCCTACGAGCAGTACTTC. This sequence encodes CASSEPRGLSYEQYF.

The chain carries TRBV4-3 and TRBJ2-1; 7 nucleotides align to TRBD1. This CDR3 is built from 13 residues. The V segment lost 1 base and the J segment 6 bases; nucleotides outside the gene matches: 0. Germline assignment: CDR1 LGHNA and CDR2 YSLEER. CDR3 amino acids: CASSQGTGNEQFF. The CDR3, as DNA: TGCGCCAGCAGCCAAGGGACAGGCAATGAGCAGTTCTTC.

The chain carries TRBV27 and TRBJ1-5; D perhaps matches TRBD1 (5 bases). Trimming stripped 3 bases from V and 6 bases from J, with 15 bases between. The germline CDR1 and CDR2 sequences are MNHEY and SMNVEV (reference sequence). The CDR3 contains 15 residues. The CDR3 here is CASSFWGEESQPQHF. DNA for the CDR3: TGTGCCAGCAGTTTTTGGGGGGAGGAAAGTCAGCCCCAGCATTTT.

The chain carries TRBV11-2 and TRBJ1-4; a possible D gene is TRBD1 (5 bases). V lost 6 bases and J 5 bases, leaving 16 bases between the germline ends. The CDR3 length is 15 residues. The germline CDR1 and CDR2 sequences are SGHAT and FQNNGV. Here the CDR3 DNA reads TGTGCCAGCAGTTTTCTTCGACAGCACAATGAAAAACTGTTTTTT. As protein: CASSFLRQHNEKLFF. Looking up the rest from reference TRBV11-2 and TRBJ1-4 gives the full variable domain: EAGVAQSPRYKIIEKRQSVAFWCNPISGHATLYWYQQILGQGPKLLIQFQNNGVVDDSQLPKDRFSAERLKGVDSTLKIQPAKLEDSAVYLCASSFLRQHNEKLFFGSGTQLSVL.

This clone has just one count. V and J are TRBV5-4 and TRBJ2-7; 12 bases line up with TRBD2. Germline lookup yields CDR1 SGHNT and CDR2 YYREEE (reference sequence). With V trimmed by 5 bases and J by 1 base, 10 bases remained unmatched. The CDR3 has 17 amino acids. Written as DNA, the CDR3 is TGTGCCAGCAGGCCCACCCCTAGCGGGGGGGCATCCTACGAGCAGTACTTC. It specifies CASRPTPSGGASYEQYF.

The CDR3 reads CASSPSGSQETQYF. In nucleotides, the CDR3 is TGTGCCAGCAGCCCATCAGGATCACAAGAGACCCAGTACTTC. The chain links TRBV28 to TRBJ2-5; no reliable D call. V dropped 6 bases and J dropped 2 bases, with 13 bases sitting between them. From germline, CDR1 is MDHEN and CDR2 SYDVKM. This CDR3 has 14 amino acids.

The CDR3 region has the DNA TGCAGCGTTGAAGATCTTCGTAACAAACCCACCGGGGAGCTGTTTTTT. Its protein is CSVEDLRNKPTGELFF. This chain connects TRBV29-1 to TRBJ2-2, with unresolved D. This CDR3 comprises 16 residues. The germline V gene has CDR1 SQVTM and CDR2 ANQGSEA. The V gene lost 0 bases and the J gene lost 4 bases, with 15 bases spanning the gap.

This chain connects TRBV9 to TRBJ2-7; the match to TRBD2 covers 7 bases. V shed 2 bases, J shed 7 bases, and the junction held 12 bases outside the gene matches. The CDR3 has 15 amino acids. Looked up from germline, CDR1 is SGDLS and CDR2 is YYNGEE. CDR3 residues: CASSVGGTMAIEQYF. CDR3 DNA: TGTGCCAGCAGCGTGGGGGGGACTATGGCTATAGAGCAGTACTTC.

The V and J genes are TRBV7-2 and TRBJ1-1, with 8 bases matching TRBD1. CDR1 and CDR2 (germline): SGHTA, FQGNSA. J gave up 6 bases and V 4 bases, and 10 bases lay outside the gene matches. The CDR3 contains 15 residues. The DNA of the CDR3 is TGTGCCAGCAGCTCACAGCAGGGGGCTAGGGCTGAAGCTTTCTTT. Translated: CASSSQQGARAEAFF.